This TCR beta chain was identified in a study of blood T cell repertoires in COVID-19. Study-level information: From the United States, Italy and Spain came samples of acute and convalescent COVID-19. The cDNA or gDNA used as material had been derived from T cells, B-cell-depleted T cells, or PBMCs.

Per the original data handling: Reference gene primer amplification yielded estimated nucleated cell counts. Profiling relied on immunoSEQ multiplex PCR, and the TCRdb table lists in-frame clones only, not all of them. V and J calls and clone size follow that table, whereas D and trimming were derived from the DNA. The sample contains about 48,000 clones, roughly 85% of which appear only once. CDR3 length: 15 amino acids. Germline V gene lookup returns CDR1 LNHDA and CDR2 SQIVND (reference sequence). Trimming removed 5 bases from V and 3 bases from J; junction bases left unmatched: 6. Sequencing was carried out using peripheral blood. This rearrangement joins TRBV19 to TRBJ2-5; 10 nucleotides line up with TRBD1. The sequence was obtained from a woman of 80 years or more with acute or convalescent COVID-19. DNA of the CDR3: TGTGCCAGTAGTGGGACAGGGGCCACCGAAGAGACCCAGTACTTC. Translated: CASSGTGATEETQYF.